This is a list of T cell receptor beta chains from one sample in a study of CD8+CD57+ T cells in acquired aplastic anemia. Using its own MiXCR run on the reads, TCRdb lists one record per CDR3 protein. Among about 180,000 distinct CDR3 sequences listed, approximately 45% were seen once. The material sequenced was sorted CD4+, CD8+, or CD8+CD57+ T cells (not recorded which) from PBMCs. All receptors come from a human donor in good health. CDR3s include the opening cysteine and the closing phenylalanine or tryptophan.

TRBV19	TRBJ1-1	CASTEGRGTEAFF
TRBV15	TRBJ2-1	CATSRDGYAVSYNEQFF
TRBV2	TRBJ1-2	CASNQGRGNYGYTF
TRBV15	TRBJ2-7	CATSGRGTSYEQYF
TRBV20-1	TRBJ1-4	CSALQGGEKLFF
TRBV6-1	TRBJ2-7	CASGENEQYF
TRBV7-3	TRBJ1-1	CASSLMGTFEAFF
TRBV7-8	TRBJ2-1	CASSRQANEQFF
TRBV7-6	TRBJ1-1	CASSPGTGTANTEAFF
TRBV5-1	TRBJ2-2	CASSLAGTNAGELFF
TRBV9	TRBJ2-7	CASSVGTSGRWDEQYF
TRBV20-1	TRBJ2-5	CSARGGQGFQETQYF
TRBV19	TRBJ2-5	CASSIHSGIGQETQYF
TRBV10-1	TRBJ2-3	CASKSGPRLEDTQYF
TRBV20-1	TRBJ1-6	CSARDRDRESSPLHF
TRBV5-1	TRBJ2-4	CASRSSGQGANIQYF
TRBV5-1	TRBJ2-7	CASSLSLGPPTTQYF
TRBV10-2	TRBJ1-1	CASSGQGMTEAFF